This TCR beta chain was obtained from a study of T cell changes during pregnancy in multiple sclerosis. Germline V gene lookup returns CDR1 GTSNPN and CDR2 SVGIG (reference sequence). Between the trimmed V and J ends, which lost 0 bases and 0 bases, there was a span of 5 bases. CDR3 length equals 13 residues. The table came from immunoSEQ multiplex PCR; TCRdb's copy has only in-frame clones and leaves some out. The sample lists tens of thousands of clones, roughly nine tenths occurring once. This receptor was identified in a female donor with multiple sclerosis, enrolled in a pregnancy study. The sequencing used CD8+ T cells from peripheral blood mononuclear cells, collected in the second trimester of pregnancy. The chain recombines TRBV30 with TRBJ1-1; D remains unclear. In DNA, the CDR3 is TGTGCCTGGAGTGTACAGATGAACACTGAAGCTTTCTTT. It encodes CAWSVQMNTEAFF.